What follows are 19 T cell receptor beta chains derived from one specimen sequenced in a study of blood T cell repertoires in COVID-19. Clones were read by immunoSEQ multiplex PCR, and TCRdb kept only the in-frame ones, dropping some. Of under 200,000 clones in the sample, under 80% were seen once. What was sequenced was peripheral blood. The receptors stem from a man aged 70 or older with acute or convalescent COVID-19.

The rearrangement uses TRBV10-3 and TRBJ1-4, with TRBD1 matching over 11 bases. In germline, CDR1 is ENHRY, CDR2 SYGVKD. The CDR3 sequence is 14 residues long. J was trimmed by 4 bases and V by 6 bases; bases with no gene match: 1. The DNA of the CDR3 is TGTGCCATCAGGGGGACAGGGGGTAATGAAAAACTGTTTTTT. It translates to CAIRGTGGNEKLFF.

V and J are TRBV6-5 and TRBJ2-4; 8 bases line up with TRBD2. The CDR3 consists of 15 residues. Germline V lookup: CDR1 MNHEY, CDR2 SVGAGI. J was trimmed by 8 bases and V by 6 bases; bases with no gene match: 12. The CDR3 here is CASRAASRGGDIQYF. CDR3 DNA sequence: TGTGCCAGCAGGGCCGCAAGTCGGGGGGGTGACATTCAGTACTTC.

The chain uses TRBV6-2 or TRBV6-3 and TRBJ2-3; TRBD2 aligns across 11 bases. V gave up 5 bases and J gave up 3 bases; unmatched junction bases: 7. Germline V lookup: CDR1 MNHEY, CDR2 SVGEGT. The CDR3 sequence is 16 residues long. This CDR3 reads CASSPRTSGRTDTQYF. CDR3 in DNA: TGTGCCAGCAGTCCCCGCACTAGCGGGAGAACAGATACGCAGTATTTT.

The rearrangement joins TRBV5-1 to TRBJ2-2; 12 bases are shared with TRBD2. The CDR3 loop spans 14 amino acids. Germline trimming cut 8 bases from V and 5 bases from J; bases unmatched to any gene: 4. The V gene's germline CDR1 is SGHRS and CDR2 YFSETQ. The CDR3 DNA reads TGCGCCAGTACTGGACTAGCGGGGACCGGGGAGCTGTTTTTT. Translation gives CASTGLAGTGELFF.

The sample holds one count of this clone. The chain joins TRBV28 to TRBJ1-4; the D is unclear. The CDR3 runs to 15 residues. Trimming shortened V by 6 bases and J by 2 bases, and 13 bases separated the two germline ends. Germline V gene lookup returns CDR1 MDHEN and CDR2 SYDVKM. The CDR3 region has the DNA TGTGCCAGCAGCAGCCTCTACGGGACTAATGAAAAACTGTTTTTT. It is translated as CASSSLYGTNEKLFF.

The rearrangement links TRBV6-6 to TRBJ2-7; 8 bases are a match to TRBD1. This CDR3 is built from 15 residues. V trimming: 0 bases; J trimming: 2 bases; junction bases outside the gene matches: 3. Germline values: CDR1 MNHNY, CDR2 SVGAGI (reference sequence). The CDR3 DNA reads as TGTGCCAGCAGTTACTCCCGGGACAGGACCTACGAGCAGTACTTC. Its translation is CASSYSRDRTYEQYF.

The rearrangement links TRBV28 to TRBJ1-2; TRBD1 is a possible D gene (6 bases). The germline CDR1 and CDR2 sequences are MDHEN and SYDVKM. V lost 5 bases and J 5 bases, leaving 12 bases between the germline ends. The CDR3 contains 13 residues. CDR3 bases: TGTGCCAGCAGTCGGGGGGCAGGGTATGGCTACACCTTC. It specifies CASSRGAGYGYTF.

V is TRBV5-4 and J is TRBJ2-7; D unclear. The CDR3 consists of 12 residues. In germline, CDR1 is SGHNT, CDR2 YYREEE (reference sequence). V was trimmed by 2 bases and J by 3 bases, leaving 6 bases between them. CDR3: CASSLSGYEQYF. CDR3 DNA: TGTGCCAGCAGCTTATCAGGCTACGAGCAGTACTTC. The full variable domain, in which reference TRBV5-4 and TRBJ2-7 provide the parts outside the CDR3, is ETGVTQSPTHLIKTRGQQVTLRCSSQSGHNTVSWYQQALGQGPQFIFQYYREEENGRGNFPPRFSGLQFPNYSSELNVNALELDDSALYLCASSLSGYEQYFGPGTRLTVT.

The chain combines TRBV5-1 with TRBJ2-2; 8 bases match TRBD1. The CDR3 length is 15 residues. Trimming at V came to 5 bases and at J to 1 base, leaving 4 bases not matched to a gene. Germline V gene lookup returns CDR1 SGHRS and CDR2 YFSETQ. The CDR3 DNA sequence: TGCGCCAGCAGATATACAGGGGGGAACACCGGGGAGCTGTTTTTT. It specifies CASRYTGGNTGELFF.

The CDR3 DNA reads TGTGCCAGCAGTTTATTTTTAGGACAGACCTACAATGAGCAGTTCTTC. Translating it yields CASSLFLGQTYNEQFF. The V gene is TRBV27, the J gene TRBJ2-1; a possible D gene is TRBD1 (6 bases). Trimming left V 1 base short and J 2 bases short, with 12 bases between. The CDR3 consists of 16 residues. Germline CDR1 MNHEY, CDR2 SMNVEV (reference sequence).

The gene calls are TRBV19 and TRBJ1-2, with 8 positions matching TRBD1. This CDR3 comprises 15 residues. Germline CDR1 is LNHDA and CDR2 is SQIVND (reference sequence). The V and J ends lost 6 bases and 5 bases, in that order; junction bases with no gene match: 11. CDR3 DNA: TGTGCCAGTAGAGATGTCGCAGGGGGCGCGTATGGCTACACCTTC. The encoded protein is CASRDVAGGAYGYTF.

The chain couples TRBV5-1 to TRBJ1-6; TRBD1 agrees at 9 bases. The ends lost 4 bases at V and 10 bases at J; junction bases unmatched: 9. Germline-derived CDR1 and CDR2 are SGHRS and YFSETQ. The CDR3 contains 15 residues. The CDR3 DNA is TGCGCCAGCAGCCCCCGGACAGGGGAGGCGTCACCCCTCCACTTT. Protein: CASSPRTGEASPLHF.

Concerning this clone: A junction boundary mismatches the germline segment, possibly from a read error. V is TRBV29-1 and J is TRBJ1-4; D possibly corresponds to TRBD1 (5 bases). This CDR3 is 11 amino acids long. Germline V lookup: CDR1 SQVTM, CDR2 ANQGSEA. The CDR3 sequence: CNVRGTEKLFF. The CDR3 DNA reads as TGCAACGTTAGGGGTACTGAAAAACTGTTTTTT.

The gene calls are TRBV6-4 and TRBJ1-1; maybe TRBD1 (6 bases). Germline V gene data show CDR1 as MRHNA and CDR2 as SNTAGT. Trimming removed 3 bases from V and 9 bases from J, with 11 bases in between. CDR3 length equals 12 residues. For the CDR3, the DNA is TGTGCCAGCAGTGAGGGCAGGGGTAAAGCTTTCTTT. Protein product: CASSEGRGKAFF.

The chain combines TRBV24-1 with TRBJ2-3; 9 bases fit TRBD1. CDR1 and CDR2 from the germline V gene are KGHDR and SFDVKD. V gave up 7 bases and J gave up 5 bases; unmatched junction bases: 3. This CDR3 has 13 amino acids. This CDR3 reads CATRTGQGDTQYF. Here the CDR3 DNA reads TGTGCCACCAGGACGGGACAGGGAGATACGCAGTATTTT.

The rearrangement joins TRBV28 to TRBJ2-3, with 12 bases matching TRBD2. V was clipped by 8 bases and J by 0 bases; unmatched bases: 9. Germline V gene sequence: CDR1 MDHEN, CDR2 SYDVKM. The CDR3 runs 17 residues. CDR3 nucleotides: TGTGCCAGCCCCCCAGGACTAGCGGGAATAAGCACAGATACGCAGTATTTT. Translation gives CASPPGLAGISTDTQYF.

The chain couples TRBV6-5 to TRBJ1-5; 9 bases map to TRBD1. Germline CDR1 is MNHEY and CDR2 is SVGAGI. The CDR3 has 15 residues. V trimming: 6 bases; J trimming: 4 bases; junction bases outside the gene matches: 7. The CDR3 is CASRRGTGWNQPQHF. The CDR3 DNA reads TGTGCCAGCAGGCGCGGGACAGGGTGGAATCAGCCCCAGCATTTT.

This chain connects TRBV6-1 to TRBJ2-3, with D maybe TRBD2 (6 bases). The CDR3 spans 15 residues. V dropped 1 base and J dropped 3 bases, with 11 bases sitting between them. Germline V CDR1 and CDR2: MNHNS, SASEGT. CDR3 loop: CASSEGRVWTDTQYF. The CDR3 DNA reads TGTGCCAGCAGTGAAGGGAGGGTTTGGACAGATACGCAGTATTTT.

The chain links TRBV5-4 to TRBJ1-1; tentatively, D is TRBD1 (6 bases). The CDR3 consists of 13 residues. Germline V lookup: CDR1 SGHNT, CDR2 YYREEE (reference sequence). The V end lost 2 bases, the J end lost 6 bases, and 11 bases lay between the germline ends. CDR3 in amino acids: CASSFSGVAEAFF. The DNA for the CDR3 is TGTGCCAGCAGCTTTTCAGGGGTGGCTGAAGCTTTCTTT. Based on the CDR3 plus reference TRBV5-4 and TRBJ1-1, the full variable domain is ETGVTQSPTHLIKTRGQQVTLRCSSQSGHNTVSWYQQALGQGPQFIFQYYREEENGRGNFPPRFSGLQFPNYSSELNVNALELDDSALYLCASSFSGVAEAFFGQGTRLTVV.